A single sample gave rise to the 13 T cell receptor beta chains below, sequenced in a study of identical twins. TCRdb reprocessed the 5' RACE reads with MiXCR, giving one entry per CDR3 protein. The repertoire consists of about 1.7 million distinct CDR3 sequences, with less than 40% occurring once and the leading ten covering 0.27%. The specimen sequenced was cord blood. All receptors come from a newborn girl in good health.

This clonotype was counted at least ten times. At one boundary the junction diverges from the germline segment, which might be a read error. The chain has TRBV7-8 and TRBJ1-5; D gene unclear. The CDR3 is 13 amino acids. The germline CDR1 and CDR2 sequences are SGHVS and FQNEAQ. Here the CDR3 DNA reads TGTGGCAGCGGTGCGGGGTATAATCAGCCCCAGCATTTT. Translation gives CGSGAGYNQPQHF.

V is TRBV20-1 and J is TRBJ2-5; a weak D match, TRBD2 (6 bases). V lost 5 bases, J lost 11 bases, and 24 bases lay in between. Germline V gene data show CDR1 as DFQATT and CDR2 as SNEGSKA (reference sequence). There are 14 residues in the CDR3. In DNA, the CDR3 is TGCAGTGCTTCCTCGACTAGACTAAGGGGAGAGCAGTACTTC. Translating it yields CSASSTRLRGEQYF.

This clonotype was seen only a few times. The V and J genes are TRBV12-3 or TRBV12-4 and TRBJ2-1; 12 bases agree with TRBD1. The CDR3 totals 15 residues. The V gene end was trimmed by 5 bases and the J gene end by 7 bases; junction bases not matched to a gene: 6. The CDR3 spells CASSPRDRGRNEQFF. The CDR3 DNA reads TGTGCCAGCAGTCCCCGGGACAGGGGGCGAAATGAGCAGTTCTTC.

The chain carries TRBV6-1 and TRBJ2-5; D is unclear. V was pared by 8 bases and J by 5 bases, with 15 bases between. The CDR3 has 13 amino acids. The germline V gene encodes CDR1 MNHNS and CDR2 SASEGT. The CDR3 coding sequence is TGTGCCAGCCGATTCCAGCTAGGGGAGACCCAGTACTTC. It encodes CASRFQLGETQYF.

This clonotype was observed a handful of times. This chain links TRBV6-1 with TRBJ1-1, with D possibly being TRBD1 (5 bases). V lost 0 bases to trimming and J lost 1 base, with 9 bases between them. There are 15 residues in the CDR3. The germline V gene has CDR1 MNHNS and CDR2 SASEGT. The CDR3 spells CASSEALRGNTEAFF. CDR3 coding DNA: TGTGCCAGCAGTGAAGCGCTGAGGGGGAACACTGAAGCTTTCTTT.

CDR3: CSASVGLAGGLAKNIQYF. In DNA, the CDR3 is TGCAGTGCTAGCGTGGGACTAGCGGGAGGACTAGCCAAAAACATTCAGTACTTC. This rearrangement joins TRBV20-1 to TRBJ2-4; 15 bases match TRBD2. The CDR3 has 18 residues. J lost 0 bases, V lost 3 bases, and 6 bases had no gene match. The germline gives CDR1 DFQATT, CDR2 SNEGSKA (reference sequence).

Only a few counts were recorded for this clonotype. This chain uses TRBV11-2 with TRBJ2-1, with D possibly TRBD2 on 6 matching bases. From germline, CDR1 is SGHAT and CDR2 FQNNGV. This CDR3 comprises 17 residues. V was pared by 5 bases and J by 8 bases, with 25 bases between. The CDR3 protein is CASSLYIGKSPGDEQFF. CDR3 nucleotide sequence: TGTGCCAGCAGCCTTTACATCGGGAAATCCCCGGGGGATGAGCAGTTCTTC.

The V and J genes are TRBV20-1 and TRBJ2-1; 7 nucleotides agree with TRBD1. The CDR3 is 13 amino acids. Trimming cost V 5 bases and J 4 bases; bases outside gene matches: 5. Germline V CDR1 and CDR2: DFQATT, SNEGSKA (reference sequence). This chain's CDR3 is CSAAQGSYNEQFF. CDR3 bases: TGCAGTGCTGCACAGGGGTCGTACAATGAGCAGTTCTTC.

This clonotype was recorded a few times. The chain couples TRBV27 to TRBJ1-2, with D maybe TRBD1 (5 bases). V was pared by 3 bases and J by 0 bases, with 11 bases between. The germline V gene has CDR1 MNHEY and CDR2 SMNVEV (reference sequence). This CDR3 spans 15 amino acids. The CDR3 region is CASSFRAASNYGYTF. The CDR3 bases are TGTGCCAGCAGTTTCAGGGCAGCATCTAACTATGGCTACACCTTC.

About this clonotype itself: A junction end diverges from the germline sequence, so it may reflect a read error. The V call is TRBV28, the J call TRBJ2-3; D is ambiguous. The CDR3 runs 16 residues. Germline V gene lookup returns CDR1 MDHEN and CDR2 SYDVKM. CDR3 sequence reads: CANSLPYNGPTDTQYF. DNA for the CDR3: TGTGCCAACAGTTTACCCTACAACGGGCCCACAGATACGCAGTATTTT.

This chain links TRBV3-1 with TRBJ1-4, with D possibly matching TRBD1 (5 bases). Germline assignment: CDR1 LGHDT and CDR2 YNNKEL (reference sequence). The CDR3 loop spans 18 amino acids. Trimming removed 4 bases from V and 0 bases from J, with 18 bases in between. CDR3: CASSLGWMPGATNEKLFF. The CDR3 region has the DNA TGTGCCAGCAGCCTCGGCTGGATGCCGGGGGCAACTAATGAAAAACTGTTTTTT.

This chain links TRBV11-1 with TRBJ1-1, with unresolved D. The CDR3 sequence is 13 residues long. The germline V gene encodes CDR1 SGHAT and CDR2 FQDESV (reference sequence). The germline V and J ends were trimmed by 3 bases and 3 bases, with 8 bases remaining between them. This CDR3 is CASSFGTYTEAFF. Here the CDR3 DNA reads TGTGCCAGCAGCTTCGGCACCTACACTGAAGCTTTCTTT.

The genes are TRBV20-1 and TRBJ2-1, with 8 bases identical to TRBD2. Germline loops: CDR1 DFQATT, CDR2 SNEGSKA (reference sequence). J lost 7 bases, V lost 0 bases, and 8 bases had no gene match. The CDR3 contains 15 residues. The CDR3, as DNA: TGCAGTGCTAGAGAGACGGGAGGGCCCCGTAATGAGCAGTTCTTC. Translation: CSARETGGPRNEQFF.